The TCR beta chain under discussion was sequenced for a study of beta chain features in type 1 diabetes. Study information: Patients were similar to healthy donors in age and gender (as well as in cell yields). Study-level results: Moderate yet significant TCRB CDR3 shortening was seen in Type 1 diabetes patients in all four CD4+ subsets.

This clone was observed many times. The antigen is unknown. The CDR3 contains 16 residues. Germline V lookup: CDR1 SGDLS, CDR2 YYNGEE. The junction had 7 bases not matched to a gene; V was cut back by 0 bases and J by 4 bases. Expressed TCRB transcripts got sequenced, as all isolated RNA was reverse transcribed. Clones were sequenced by immunoSEQ multiplex PCR, and TCRdb holds only the in-frame ones, with some missing. The sample comprises some 370,000 clones, around 10% of which are singletons, and about 0.6% rests with the top ten. Sample: central memory CD4+ T cells from blood. The genes are TRBV9 and TRBJ2-5; TRBD2 agrees at 9 bases. This clonotype was sampled from a man aged 30-40 years with type 1 diabetes. This CDR3 is CASSVGASGIGETQYF. CDR3 DNA sequence: TGTGCCAGCAGCGTAGGAGCTAGCGGGATAGGAGAGACCCAGTACTTC.